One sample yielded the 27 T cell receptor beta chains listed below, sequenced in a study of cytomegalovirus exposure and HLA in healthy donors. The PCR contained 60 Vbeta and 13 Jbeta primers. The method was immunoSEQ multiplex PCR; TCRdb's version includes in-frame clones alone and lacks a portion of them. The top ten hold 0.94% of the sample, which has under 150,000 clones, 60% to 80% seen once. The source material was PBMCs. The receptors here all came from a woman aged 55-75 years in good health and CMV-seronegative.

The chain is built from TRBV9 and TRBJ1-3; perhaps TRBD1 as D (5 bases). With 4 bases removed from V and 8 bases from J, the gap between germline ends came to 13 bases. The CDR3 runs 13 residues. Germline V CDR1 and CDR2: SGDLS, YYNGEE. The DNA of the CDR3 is TGTGCCAGCAGCCCCTCAACGGGGGACACCATATATTTT. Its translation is CASSPSTGDTIYF. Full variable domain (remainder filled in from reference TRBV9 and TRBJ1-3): DSGVTQTPKHLITATGQRVTLRCSPRSGDLSVYWYQQSLDQGLQFLIQYYNGEERAKGNILERFSAQQFPDLHSELNLSSLELGDSALYFCASSPSTGDTIYFGEGSWLTVV.

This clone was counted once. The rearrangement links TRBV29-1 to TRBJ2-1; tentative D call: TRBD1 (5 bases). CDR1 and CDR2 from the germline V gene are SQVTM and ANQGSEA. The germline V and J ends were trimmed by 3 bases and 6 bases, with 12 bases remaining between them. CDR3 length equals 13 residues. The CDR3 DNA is TGCAGCGTTGAGCGCGGCAGGGTCAATGAGCAGTTCTTC. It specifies CSVERGRVNEQFF.

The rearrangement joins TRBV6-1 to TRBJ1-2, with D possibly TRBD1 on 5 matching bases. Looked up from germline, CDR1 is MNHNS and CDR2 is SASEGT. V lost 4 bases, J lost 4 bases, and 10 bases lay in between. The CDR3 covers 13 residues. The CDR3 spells CASSGDSTYGYTF. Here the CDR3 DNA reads TGTGCCAGCAGTGGAGACAGCACCTATGGCTACACCTTC.

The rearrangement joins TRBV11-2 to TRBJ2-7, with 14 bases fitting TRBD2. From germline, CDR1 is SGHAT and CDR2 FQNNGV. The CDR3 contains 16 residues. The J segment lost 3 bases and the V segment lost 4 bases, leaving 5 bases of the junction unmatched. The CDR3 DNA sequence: TGTGCCAGCAGCTGGACTAGCGGGGGGCCGAACTACGAGCAGTACTTC. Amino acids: CASSWTSGGPNYEQYF. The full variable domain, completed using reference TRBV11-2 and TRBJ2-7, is EAGVAQSPRYKIIEKRQSVAFWCNPISGHATLYWYQQILGQGPKLLIQFQNNGVVDDSQLPKDRFSAERLKGVDSTLKIQPAKLEDSAVYLCASSWTSGGPNYEQYFGPGTRLTVT.

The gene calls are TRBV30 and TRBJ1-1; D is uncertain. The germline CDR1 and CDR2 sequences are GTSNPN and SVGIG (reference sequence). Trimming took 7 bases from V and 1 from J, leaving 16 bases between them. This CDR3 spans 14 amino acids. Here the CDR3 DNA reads TGTGCCTCAAAGATTGAGGCCGCGAACACTGAAGCTTTCTTT. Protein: CASKIEAANTEAFF.

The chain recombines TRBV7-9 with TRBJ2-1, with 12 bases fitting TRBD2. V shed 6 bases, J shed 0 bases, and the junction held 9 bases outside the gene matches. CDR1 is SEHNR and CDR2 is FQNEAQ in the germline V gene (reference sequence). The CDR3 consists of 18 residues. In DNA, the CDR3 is TGTGCCAGCAGGCCGGGACTAGCGGGTTCCAGCTCCTACAATGAGCAGTTCTTC. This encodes CASRPGLAGSSSYNEQFF.

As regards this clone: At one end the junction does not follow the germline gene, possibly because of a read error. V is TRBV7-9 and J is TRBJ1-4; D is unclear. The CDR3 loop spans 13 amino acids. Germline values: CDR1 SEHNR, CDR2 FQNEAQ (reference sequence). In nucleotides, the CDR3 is TGTTCCAGCGTGGCTTCAACTAATGAAAAACTGTTTTTT. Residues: CSSVASTNEKLFF.

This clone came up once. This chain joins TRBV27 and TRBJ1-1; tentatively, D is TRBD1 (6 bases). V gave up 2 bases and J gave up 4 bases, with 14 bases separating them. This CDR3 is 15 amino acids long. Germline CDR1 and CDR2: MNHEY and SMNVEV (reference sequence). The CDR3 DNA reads TGTGCCAGCAGTTTAAAGGCCACAGGGACCACTGAAGCTTTCTTT. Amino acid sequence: CASSLKATGTTEAFF.

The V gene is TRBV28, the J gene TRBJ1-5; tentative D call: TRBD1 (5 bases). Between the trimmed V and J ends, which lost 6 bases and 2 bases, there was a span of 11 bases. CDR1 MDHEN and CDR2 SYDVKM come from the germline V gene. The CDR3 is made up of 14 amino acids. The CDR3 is CASRLWGGNQPQHF. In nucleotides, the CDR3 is TGTGCCAGCAGACTATGGGGGGGCAATCAGCCCCAGCATTTT.

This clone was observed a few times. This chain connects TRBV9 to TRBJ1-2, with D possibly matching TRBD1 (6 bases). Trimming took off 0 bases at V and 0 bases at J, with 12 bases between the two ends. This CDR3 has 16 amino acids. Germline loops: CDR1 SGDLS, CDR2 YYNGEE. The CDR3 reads CASSVGGGASNYGYTF. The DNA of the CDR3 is TGTGCCAGCAGCGTAGGTGGGGGGGCTTCTAACTATGGCTACACCTTC.

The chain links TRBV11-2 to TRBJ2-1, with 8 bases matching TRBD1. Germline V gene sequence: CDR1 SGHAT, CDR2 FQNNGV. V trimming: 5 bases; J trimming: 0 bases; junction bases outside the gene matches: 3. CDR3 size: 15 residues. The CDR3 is CASSTGTGSYNEQFF. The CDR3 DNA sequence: TGTGCCAGCAGCACCGGGACAGGCTCCTACAATGAGCAGTTCTTC.

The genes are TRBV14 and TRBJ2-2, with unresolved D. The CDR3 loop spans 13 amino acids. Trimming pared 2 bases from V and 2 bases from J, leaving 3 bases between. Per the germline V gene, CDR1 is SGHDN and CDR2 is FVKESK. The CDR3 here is CASSQLNTGELFF. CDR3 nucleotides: TGTGCCAGCAGCCAACTAAACACCGGGGAGCTGTTTTTT.

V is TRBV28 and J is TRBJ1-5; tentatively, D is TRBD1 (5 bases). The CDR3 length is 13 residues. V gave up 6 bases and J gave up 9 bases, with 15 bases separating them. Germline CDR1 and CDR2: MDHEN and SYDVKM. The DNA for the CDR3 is TGTGCCAGCAGGTGGGGGGTACTGACGCCCCAGCATTTT. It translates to CASRWGVLTPQHF.

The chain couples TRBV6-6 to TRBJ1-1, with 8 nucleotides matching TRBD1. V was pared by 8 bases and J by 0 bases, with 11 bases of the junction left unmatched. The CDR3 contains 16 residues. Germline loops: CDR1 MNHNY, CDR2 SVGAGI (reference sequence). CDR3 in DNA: TGTGCCAGCCAAAAACAGGGGGTAGCCATGAACACTGAAGCTTTCTTT. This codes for CASQKQGVAMNTEAFF.

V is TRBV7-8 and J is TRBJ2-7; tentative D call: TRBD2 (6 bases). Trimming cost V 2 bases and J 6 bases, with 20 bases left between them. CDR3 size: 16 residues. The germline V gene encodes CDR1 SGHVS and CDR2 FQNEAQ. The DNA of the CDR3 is TGTGCCAGCAGCTTAATCTGGGGCGGGGTCGGGGGCGAGCAGTACTTC. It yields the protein CASSLIWGGVGGEQYF.

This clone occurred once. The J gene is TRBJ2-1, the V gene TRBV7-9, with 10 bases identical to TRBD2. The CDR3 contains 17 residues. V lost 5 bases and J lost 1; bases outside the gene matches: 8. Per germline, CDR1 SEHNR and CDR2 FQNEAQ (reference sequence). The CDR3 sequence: CASSPPTSGPSYNEQFF. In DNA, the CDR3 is TGTGCCAGCAGCCCTCCGACTAGCGGGCCATCCTACAATGAGCAGTTCTTC.

The CDR3 reads CASTTYRGINQPQHF. For the CDR3, the DNA is TGTGCCAGCACGACCTACAGGGGTATCAATCAGCCCCAGCATTTT. The V gene is TRBV28, the J gene TRBJ1-5, with 7 bases aligning to TRBD1. This CDR3 contains 15 residues. V lost 7 bases and J lost 3; bases outside the gene matches: 9. CDR1 and CDR2 (germline): MDHEN, SYDVKM.

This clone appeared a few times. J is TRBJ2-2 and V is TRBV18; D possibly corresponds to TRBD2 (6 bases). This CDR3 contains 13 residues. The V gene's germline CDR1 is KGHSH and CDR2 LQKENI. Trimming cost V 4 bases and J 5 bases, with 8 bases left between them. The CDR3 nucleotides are TGTGCCAGCTCACTCAGCGGGACCGGGGAGCTGTTTTTT. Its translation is CASSLSGTGELFF.

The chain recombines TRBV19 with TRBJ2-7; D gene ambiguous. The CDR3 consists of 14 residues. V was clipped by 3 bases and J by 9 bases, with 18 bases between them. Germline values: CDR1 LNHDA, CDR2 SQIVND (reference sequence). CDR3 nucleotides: TGTGCCAGTAGTATTGGTCAGGAAACCACGCCGCAGTACTTC. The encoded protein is CASSIGQETTPQYF.

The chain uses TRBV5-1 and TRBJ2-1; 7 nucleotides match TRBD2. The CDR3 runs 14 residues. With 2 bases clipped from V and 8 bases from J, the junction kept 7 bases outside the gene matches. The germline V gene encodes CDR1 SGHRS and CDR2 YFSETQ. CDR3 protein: CASSFWAGEDEQFF. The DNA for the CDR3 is TGCGCCAGCAGCTTCTGGGCGGGGGAGGATGAGCAGTTCTTC.

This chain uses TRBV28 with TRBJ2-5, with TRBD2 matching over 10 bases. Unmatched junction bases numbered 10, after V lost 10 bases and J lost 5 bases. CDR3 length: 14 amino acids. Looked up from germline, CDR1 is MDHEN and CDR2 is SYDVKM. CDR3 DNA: TGTGCCATCGCTAGCGGGAGTTTAACTGAGACCCAGTACTTC. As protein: CAIASGSLTETQYF.

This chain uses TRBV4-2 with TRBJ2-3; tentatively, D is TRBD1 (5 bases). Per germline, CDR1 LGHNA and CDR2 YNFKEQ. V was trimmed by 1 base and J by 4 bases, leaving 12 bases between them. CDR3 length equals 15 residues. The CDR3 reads CASSQGGPWPDTQYF. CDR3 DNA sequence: TGTGCCAGCAGCCAAGGGGGCCCCTGGCCAGATACGCAGTATTTT.

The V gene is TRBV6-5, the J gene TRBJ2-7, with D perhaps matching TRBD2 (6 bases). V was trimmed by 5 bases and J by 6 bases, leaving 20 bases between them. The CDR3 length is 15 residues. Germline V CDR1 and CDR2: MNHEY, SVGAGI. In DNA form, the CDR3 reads TGTGCCAGCAGTCGAACGCGGGACCTAGGCCGCGAGCAGTACTTC. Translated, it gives CASSRTRDLGREQYF.

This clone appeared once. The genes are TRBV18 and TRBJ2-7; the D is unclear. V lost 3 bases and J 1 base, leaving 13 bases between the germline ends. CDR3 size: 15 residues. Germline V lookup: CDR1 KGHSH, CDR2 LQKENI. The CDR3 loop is CASSPSGTESYEQYF. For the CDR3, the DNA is TGTGCCAGCTCACCCTCAGGTACGGAATCCTACGAGCAGTACTTC.

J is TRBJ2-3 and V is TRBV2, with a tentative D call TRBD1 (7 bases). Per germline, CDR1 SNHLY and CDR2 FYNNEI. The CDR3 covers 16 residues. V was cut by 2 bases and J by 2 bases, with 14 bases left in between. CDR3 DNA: TGTGCCAGCAGTGAAAAGGGGGGACAGCTCACAGATACGCAGTATTTT. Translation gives CASSEKGGQLTDTQYF.

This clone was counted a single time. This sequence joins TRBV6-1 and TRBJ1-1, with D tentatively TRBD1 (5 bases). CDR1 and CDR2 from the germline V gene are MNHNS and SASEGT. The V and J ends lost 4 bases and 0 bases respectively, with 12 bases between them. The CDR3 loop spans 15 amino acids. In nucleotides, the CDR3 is TGTGCCAGCAGTGTGGCAGGGAATATGAACACTGAAGCTTTCTTT. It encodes CASSVAGNMNTEAFF.

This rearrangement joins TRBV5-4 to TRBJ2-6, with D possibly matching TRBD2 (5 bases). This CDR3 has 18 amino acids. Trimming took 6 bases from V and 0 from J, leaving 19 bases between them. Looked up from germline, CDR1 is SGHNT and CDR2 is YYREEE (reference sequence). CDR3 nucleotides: TGTGCCAGCACCCTACTTTTGACGGGAAGCTCTGGGGCCAACGTCCTGACTTTC. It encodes CASTLLLTGSSGANVLTF. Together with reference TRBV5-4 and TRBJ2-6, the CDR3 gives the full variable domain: ETGVTQSPTHLIKTRGQQVTLRCSSQSGHNTVSWYQQALGQGPQFIFQYYREEENGRGNFPPRFSGLQFPNYSSELNVNALELDDSALYLCASTLLLTGSSGANVLTFGAGSRLTVL.